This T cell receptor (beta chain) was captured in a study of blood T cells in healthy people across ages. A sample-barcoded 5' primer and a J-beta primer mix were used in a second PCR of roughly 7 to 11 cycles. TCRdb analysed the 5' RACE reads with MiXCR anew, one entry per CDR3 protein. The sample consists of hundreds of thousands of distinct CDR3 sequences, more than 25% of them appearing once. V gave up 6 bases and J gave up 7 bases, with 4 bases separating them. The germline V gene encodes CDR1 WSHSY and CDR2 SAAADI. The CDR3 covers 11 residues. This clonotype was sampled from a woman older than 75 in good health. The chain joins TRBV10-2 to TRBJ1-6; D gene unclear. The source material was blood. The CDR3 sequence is CASRQNSPLHF. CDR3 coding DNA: TGCGCCAGCAGACAGAATTCACCCCTCCACTTT.